A selection of T cell receptor beta chains follows, all from one sample in a study of T cell changes during pregnancy in multiple sclerosis. TCRdb keeps only in-frame clones here, not all; method: immunoSEQ multiplex PCR. The sample has under 110,000 clones, about 89% seen once. The sequences come from peripheral blood, collected before pregnancy. Source of these receptors: a female donor with multiple sclerosis, enrolled in a pregnancy study. Both conserved end residues are part of each CDR3. D genes are given only for firm matches. The size of a clone is reported for some rows only, either as once, few or many, or as a class for expanded clones.

D	V	size	J	DNA	CDR3
TRBD1	TRBV29-1	.	TRBJ1-2	TGCAGCGTGGGACCGGGACAGGGGGCGCAGGGCTACACCTTC	CSVGPGQGAQGYTF
TRBD1	TRBV12-5	.	TRBJ1-5	TGTGCTAGTGGTTTGGGACAGGGCTATCAGCCCCAGCATTTT	CASGLGQGYQPQHF
.	TRBV4-3	.	TRBJ2-2	TGCGCCAGCAGCCGCCACACTCCGGACAGATCAAACACCGGGGAGCTGTTTTTT	CASSRHTPDRSNTGELFF
TRBD2	TRBV7-7	.	TRBJ2-5	TGTGCCAGCAGCCTCCAAGCGGGGGGGGAGACCCAGTACTTC	CASSLQAGGETQYF
.	TRBV30	.	TRBJ2-7	TGTGCCTGGAAAACAGGGTCCTACGAGCAGTACTTC	CAWKTGSYEQYF
TRBD1	TRBV27	.	TRBJ2-3	TGTGCCAGCAGTTGGACAGGGCCAGATACGCAGTATTTT	CASSWTGPDTQYF
TRBD1	TRBV6-5	.	TRBJ2-7	TGTGCCAGCACCAGAGGACAGGGAACTTCCGAGCAGTACTTC	CASTRGQGTSEQYF
TRBD1	TRBV19	.	TRBJ1-5	TGTGCCAGTAGTCCCAGGGGGGCCGGTAATCAGCCCCAGCATTTT	CASSPRGAGNQPQHF
.	TRBV11-3	few	TRBJ2-1	TGTGCCAGCAGCCCAGGGGATATGGATGAGCAGTTCTTC	CASSPGDMDEQFF
TRBD2	TRBV7-9	.	TRBJ2-3	TGTGCCAGCAGCGGACTAGCGGGAGGAAAAAAAGATACGCAGTATTTT	CASSGLAGGKKDTQYF
.	TRBV5-4	.	TRBJ1-6	TGTGCCAGCAGCTTGAGTAACAGGGATAATTCACCCCTCCACTTT	CASSLSNRDNSPLHF
TRBD1	TRBV7-3	.	TRBJ1-2	TGTGCCAGCAGCCTATCAGGGGGCGCAGACTATGGCTACACCTTC	CASSLSGGADYGYTF
TRBD1	TRBV30	.	TRBJ2-1	TGTGCCTGGAACCTCCGACAGGGGTGGCTCAATGAGCAGTTCTTC	CAWNLRQGWLNEQFF
.	TRBV5-1	.	TRBJ1-3	TGCGCCAGCAGCTTGGAGGGGAACACCATATATTTT	CASSLEGNTIYF
.	TRBV10-3	.	TRBJ1-1	TGTGCCATCAGTGAACGGTTGTCAAACACTGAAGCTTTCTTT	CAISERLSNTEAFF
TRBD1	TRBV27	.	TRBJ2-2	TGTGCCAGCAGTTTCCGGCGACAGGGTGAAAGGGCGAACACCGGGGAGCTGTTTTTT	CASSFRRQGERANTGELFF
.	TRBV30	once	TRBJ2-7	TGTGCCTGGAGTGGGACGGGGTTCTACGAGCAGTACTTC	CAWSGTGFYEQYF
.	TRBV5-4	.	TRBJ2-7	TGTGCCAGCAGCCTAGAGACAGAAGGCTACGAGCAGTACTTC	CASSLETEGYEQYF
TRBD1	TRBV27	.	TRBJ1-5	TGTGCCAGCCGCTCCTGGACAGGGGATAGCAATCAGCCCCAGCATTTT	CASRSWTGDSNQPQHF
.	TRBV7-2	.	TRBJ1-2	TGTGCCAGCAGCACAGATATCGGGAGGGCGCCTTATGGCTACACCTTC	CASSTDIGRAPYGYTF
.	TRBV19	.	TRBJ2-7	TGTGCCAGTAGTATTGTCCCAGACGAGCAGTACTTC	CASSIVPDEQYF
TRBD1	TRBV9	once	TRBJ2-7	TGTGCCAGCAGCGTAGCAGGAGGACAGGGTTTCTACGAGCAGTACTTC	CASSVAGGQGFYEQYF
.	TRBV5-6	.	TRBJ2-2	TGTGCCAGCAGCTTGAGGCGGTTGGAGGGGGCAGGTACCGGGGAGCTGTTTTTT	CASSLRRLEGAGTGELFF
.	TRBV5-1	.	TRBJ2-5	TGCGCCAGCAGCTTAAGGCGGAGCGACCAAGAGACCCAGTACTTC	CASSLRRSDQETQYF
.	TRBV11-2	.	TRBJ1-1	TGTGCCAGCAGCTTAGATGGGGGGGTGGTGAACACTGAAGCTTTCTTT	CASSLDGGVVNTEAFF
.	TRBV7-8	.	TRBJ2-7	TGTGCCAGCAGCTTCTGGACTGGGTACGAGCAGTACTTC	CASSFWTGYEQYF
TRBD1	TRBV28	.	TRBJ2-1	TGTGCCACAACAACCGGGACAGCTAATGAGCAGTTCTTC	CATTTGTANEQFF